The clone carrying this T cell receptor beta chain was recorded a few times. The data originate from a study of cytomegalovirus exposure and HLA in healthy donors. Trimming left V 6 bases short and J 0 bases short, with 21 bases between. Germline CDR1 is MNHEY and CDR2 is SMNVEV (reference sequence). This CDR3 contains 17 residues. Unrecorded immune exposure was likely among donors, who were nominally healthy when sampled. The PCR made use of 60 Vbeta and 13 Jbeta primers. The protocol was immunoSEQ multiplex PCR, while the TCRdb copy is restricted to in-frame clones and leaves out a portion. The table records 180,000 or so clones, roughly 9.5% of them present only once.

Input material: PBMCs. The TCR sequence derives from a woman in her 30s in good health and CMV-seropositive. The chain has TRBV27 and TRBJ2-7, with a tentative D call TRBD1 (8 bases). The CDR3 reads CASRRGGTGGISYEQYF. For the CDR3, the DNA is TGTGCCAGCAGAAGGGGGGGTACAGGGGGGATCTCCTACGAGCAGTACTTC.